The rows below give T cell receptor beta chains drawn from one sample of a study of blood T cell repertoires in COVID-19. Using immunoSEQ multiplex PCR, the repertoire was profiled, and TCRdb retains in-frame clones only, with some absent. Here the sample spans 350,000 or so clones, roughly 87% being singletons. The sample taken for sequencing was peripheral blood. The source is an older woman with COVID-19, enrolled during active disease. The CDR3 runs from the conserved cysteine through the conserved F or W. A D gene is named only where the DNA matches it firmly. Clone size is stated in some rows and not others, as once, few, many or a class when expanded.

clone_size d_call j_call v_call cdr3_nt cdr3_aa
- - TRBJ2-6 TRBV19 TGTGCCAGTAGTATAGCCGGAACAGGGAGAAAGGTCGTCCTGACTTTC CASSIAGTGRKVVLTF
- TRBD2 TRBJ2-1 TRBV4-1 TGCGCCAGCAGCCATGTCCCCGGGGGGGTCAATGAGCAGTTCTTC CASSHVPGGVNEQFF
- - TRBJ1-2 TRBV20-1 TGCAGTGCCAGTCCAACGCAGGGCGGCTATGGCTACACCTTC CSASPTQGGYGYTF
- - TRBJ2-5 TRBV7-3 TGTGCCAGCAGTTACGGACAGGGAGGGGCCCAAGAGACCCAGTACTTC CASSYGQGGAQETQYF
once TRBD2 TRBJ2-2 TRBV6-4 TGTGCCAGCAGCTTTATCGGGGGGACTAACACCGGGGAGCTGTTTTTT CASSFIGGTNTGELFF
once TRBD2 TRBJ2-3 TRBV29-1 TGCAGCGTTGAGCCAGCGGGGGGGCCGGTGGATACGCAGTATTTT CSVEPAGGPVDTQYF
- TRBD1 TRBJ1-4 TRBV10-1 TGCGCCAGCAGCACAGGGGGATCACGAGAAAAACTGTTTTTT CASSTGGSREKLFF
- - TRBJ1-3 TRBV6-1 TGTGCCACCGAGATTGGGGGCGGACCTGGAAACACCATATATTTT CATEIGGGPGNTIYF
- - TRBJ1-1 TRBV14 TGTGCCAGCAGCCAAGATATAGCAGGGGCAGCTTTCTTT CASSQDIAGAAFF
- TRBD1 TRBJ1-1 TRBV6-2/TRBV6-3 TGTGCCAGCAGTACCCCGGGGGACAGGGGAGAAGCTTTCTTT CASSTPGDRGEAFF
- - TRBJ2-7 TRBV10-3 TGTGCCATCAGTGTTCCGGGGAATATCTACGAGCAGTACTTC CAISVPGNIYEQYF
- - TRBJ1-4 TRBV7-6 TGTGCCAGCAGCTTAGGAGCGAGTCAAAAACTGTTTTTT CASSLGASQKLFF
- - TRBJ1-1 TRBV6-4 TGTGCCAGCAGTTCCCAGGGAGGGACTGAAGCTTTCTTT CASSSQGGTEAFF
once TRBD2 TRBJ2-5 TRBV18 TGTGCCAGCTCACCAATGTCTTGGACTAGCGAGACCCAGTACTTC CASSPMSWTSETQYF
- - TRBJ1-6 TRBV27 TGTGCCAGCAGTTTACGACCTTTTGCCGGGAATTCACCCCTCCACTTT CASSLRPFAGNSPLHF
- TRBD1 TRBJ1-2 TRBV7-7 TGTGCCATATCCTACCGGGCAGGGGGCGGCCGAGGCTATGGCTACACCTTC CAISYRAGGGRGYGYTF
once - TRBJ2-7 TRBV11-2 TGTGCCAGCAGCTTTAGCTCCTACGAGCAGTACTTC CASSFSSYEQYF
- TRBD1 TRBJ1-2 TRBV25-1 TGTGCCAGCAGCATAACGGGACAGGGGAATGGCTACACCTTC CASSITGQGNGYTF
- TRBD1 TRBJ2-1 TRBV29-1 TGCAGCGTGGACAGGGGAGACAATGAGCAGTTCTTC CSVDRGDNEQFF
- - TRBJ1-2 TRBV6-5 TGTGCCAGCAGTTACAGGGAGTTGGACTATGGCTACACCTTC CASSYRELDYGYTF
- TRBD2 TRBJ2-2 TRBV5-1 TGCGCCAGCAGCGATGGACTAGCGGGGGGAAACACCGGGGAGCTGTTTTTT CASSDGLAGGNTGELFF
- - TRBJ2-1 TRBV7-3 TGTGCCAGCAGCCCGGGGACTTACCCTTCCTACAATGAGCAGTTCTTC CASSPGTYPSYNEQFF